These 21 T cell receptor beta chains came from one sample sequenced in a study of T-cell reconstitution after alpha-beta-depleted transplantation in children. Library preparation (for TCRbeta) was performed with unique molecular identifiers. MiXCR was run by TCRdb on the PCR reads, yielding one entry per CDR3 protein. The table records a few hundred thousand distinct CDR3 sequences, around 9.9% of them present only once. This material consisted of PBMCs from the stem cell graft donor, taken from the stem cell graft. These receptors all come from a human donor who donated a stem cell graft to a child with acute myeloid leukemia.

At least ten counts were recorded for this clonotype. The chain links TRBV5-4 to TRBJ1-1; D gene uncertain. This CDR3 region has 15 residues. CDR1 and CDR2 (germline): SGHNT, YYREEE (reference sequence). V gave up 0 bases and J gave up 0 bases, with 9 bases separating them. As DNA, the CDR3 is TGTGCCAGCAGCTTGGGCCAGGCCATGAACACTGAAGCTTTCTTT. Translation: CASSLGQAMNTEAFF.

In this sample, this clonotype turned up a few times. The chain has TRBV6-1 and TRBJ1-2; tentative D call: TRBD1 (6 bases). The CDR3 runs to 16 residues. Trimming removed 6 bases at V and 4 bases at J, with 21 bases between. Germline-derived CDR1 and CDR2 are MNHNS and SASEGT. Written as DNA, the CDR3 is TGTGCCAGCAGAACCGAGGGGGGTCGGAGGCTCTATGGCTACACCTTC. Translating it yields CASRTEGGRRLYGYTF.

This chain links TRBV30 with TRBJ1-5; 7 bases fit TRBD1. V dropped 0 bases and J dropped 6; count of bases not matched to a gene: 8. The germline CDR1 and CDR2 sequences are GTSNPN and SVGIG (reference sequence). CDR3 size: 15 residues. Here the CDR3 DNA reads TGTGCCTGGAGTGTAAGGGGGCGGGCCGGTCAGCCCCAGCATTTT. It codes for CAWSVRGRAGQPQHF.

This clonotype was seen only a few times. This chain uses TRBV7-2 with TRBJ2-2; D gene uncertain. This CDR3 has 13 residues. The V end was cut by 5 bases, the J end by 6 bases, with 10 bases between. The germline gives CDR1 SGHTA, CDR2 FQGNSA. CDR3 DNA: TGTGCCAGCAGCACCGCTGGGCCCGGGGAGCTGTTTTTT. Translated: CASSTAGPGELFF.

This clonotype has a handful of counts. The J gene is TRBJ2-1, the V gene TRBV5-1; a weak D match, TRBD1 (5 bases). Germline V gene data show CDR1 as SGHRS and CDR2 as YFSETQ. The ends were cut back, 7 bases at V and 5 bases at J, with 7 bases in the middle. The CDR3 extends over 11 amino acids. The DNA of the CDR3 is TGCGCCAGCGGGGCAGACAATGAGCAGTTCTTC. Protein product: CASGADNEQFF.

This clonotype was observed a few times. The chain uses TRBV20-1 and TRBJ2-1; D is possibly TRBD1 or TRBD2 (7 bases each). V lost 0 bases and J lost 5, with 20 bases in between. Germline V CDR1 and CDR2: DFQATT, SNEGSKA (reference sequence). This CDR3 has 17 residues. CDR3 sequence (DNA): TGCAGTGCTAGAGATTTAGGGGGCTTAGCGGGCCACAATGAGCAGTTCTTC. It encodes CSARDLGGLAGHNEQFF.

CDR3 coding DNA: TGCGCCAGCAACGGACGGACAGGGGGTTCCGAGACCCAGTACTTC. This sequence encodes CASNGRTGGSETQYF. The rearrangement joins TRBV5-1 to TRBJ2-5, with 10 bases aligning to TRBD1. From germline, CDR1 is SGHRS and CDR2 YFSETQ. The CDR3 loop spans 15 amino acids. Trimming at V came to 6 bases and at J to 5 bases, leaving 10 bases not matched to a gene.

This clonotype came up a few times. The chain recombines TRBV7-3 with TRBJ2-2; D remains unclear. The germline CDR1 and CDR2 sequences are SGHTA and FQGTGA. V lost 5 bases and J 2 bases, leaving 12 bases between the germline ends. The CDR3 loop spans 15 amino acids. The CDR3 loop is CASSKGKDNTGELFF. The CDR3 nucleotides are TGTGCCAGCAGCAAAGGGAAAGACAACACCGGGGAGCTGTTTTTT.

This clonotype was counted between two and nine times. The chain has TRBV27 and TRBJ2-6; D is unresolved. Trimming took off 11 bases at V and 10 bases at J, with 15 bases between the two ends. The CDR3 spans 12 residues. Germline values: CDR1 MNHEY, CDR2 SMNVEV (reference sequence). CDR3 loop: CAGPENPNVLTF. CDR3 nucleotides: TGTGCCGGCCCGGAGAATCCGAACGTCCTGACTTTC.

The chain employs TRBV10-3 and TRBJ2-7, with D perhaps given as TRBD1 or TRBD2 (5 bases each). The ends were cut back, 6 bases at V and 1 base at J, with 13 bases in the middle. Germline-derived CDR1 and CDR2 are ENHRY and SYGVKD. CDR3 length equals 14 residues. The CDR3 sequence: CAIRIPGPSYEQYF. The CDR3 DNA is TGTGCCATCAGGATCCCGGGACCTTCCTACGAGCAGTACTTC.

This clonotype appeared a few times. The chain carries TRBV6-5 and TRBJ2-3; either TRBD1 or TRBD2 may supply D (5 bases each). This CDR3 has 16 amino acids. CDR1 and CDR2 (germline): MNHEY, SVGAGI. Trimming left V 4 bases short and J 4 bases short, with 18 bases between. CDR3 in amino acids: CASSWLSRGSPDTQYF. The CDR3 DNA is TGTGCCAGCAGTTGGCTTTCGAGGGGCTCCCCAGATACGCAGTATTTT.

There are a few counts of this clonotype. V and J are TRBV20-1 and TRBJ2-1; 7 bases map to TRBD2. J was trimmed by 0 bases and V by 0 bases; bases with no gene match: 8. CDR1 DFQATT and CDR2 SNEGSKA come from the germline V gene (reference sequence). This CDR3 spans 17 amino acids. The CDR3 bases are TGCAGTGCTAGAGATATCCCTAGCGGCAACTCCTACAATGAGCAGTTCTTC. Translation gives CSARDIPSGNSYNEQFF.

This clonotype was counted ten times or more. V gene TRBV20-1 combines with J gene TRBJ1-2; TRBD1 is a possible D gene (6 bases). Trimming pared 6 bases from V and 1 base from J, leaving 18 bases between. Germline values: CDR1 DFQATT, CDR2 SNEGSKA (reference sequence). The CDR3 totals 15 residues. CDR3 loop: CSALRTDSFNYGYTF. The CDR3 DNA sequence: TGCAGTGCCTTACGCACGGACAGCTTTAACTATGGCTACACCTTC.

This clonotype was seen only a few times. The CDR3 sequence: CASSHLRDRGLGYTF. The CDR3 DNA reads TGTGCCAGCAGCCACCTCCGGGACAGGGGGCTTGGCTACACCTTC. The chain has TRBV11-2 and TRBJ1-2; 12 nucleotides line up with TRBD1. The CDR3 totals 15 residues. Losses at the gene ends were 5 bases for V and 7 bases for J; bases not matched to a gene: 8. Germline CDR1 reads SGHAT; CDR2 reads FQNNGV. The entire variable domain, with the rest obtained from reference TRBV11-2 and TRBJ1-2, is as follows: EAGVAQSPRYKIIEKRQSVAFWCNPISGHATLYWYQQILGQGPKLLIQFQNNGVVDDSQLPKDRFSAERLKGVDSTLKIQPAKLEDSAVYLCASSHLRDRGLGYTFGSGTRLTVV.

The chain carries TRBV6-6 and TRBJ1-2; possibly TRBD1 for D (5 bases). Germline V gene lookup returns CDR1 MNHNY and CDR2 SVGAGI (reference sequence). The V and J ends lost 7 bases and 8 bases respectively, with 11 bases between them. This CDR3 has 11 amino acids. CDR3 sequence: CASNQGGGYTF. CDR3 coding DNA: TGTGCCAGCAACCAGGGAGGCGGCTACACCTTC.

This rearrangement joins TRBV4-2 to TRBJ2-1, with TRBD2 as a possible D gene (6 bases). This CDR3 is 14 amino acids long. The germline CDR1 and CDR2 sequences are LGHNA and YNFKEQ. V lost 10 bases and J lost 9, with 22 bases in between. The CDR3 DNA is TGTGCCATGAGCCCCGGTCCGGGAGTGAGTGAGCAGTTCTTC. Its protein is CAMSPGPGVSEQFF.

This rearrangement joins TRBV20-1 to TRBJ2-3; 10 nucleotides line up with TRBD2. Germline loops: CDR1 DFQATT, CDR2 SNEGSKA (reference sequence). This CDR3 region has 20 residues. Trimming took 6 bases from V and 2 from J; bases not matched to a gene: 23. The CDR3 nucleotides are TGCAGTGCCAACGCTACTAGCGGGGCCGGGGACCCAACCGTCACAGATACGCAGTATTTT. Translated: CSANATSGAGDPTVTDTQYF.

This clonotype occurred many times. V is TRBV12-3 or TRBV12-4 and J is TRBJ2-3, with D possibly matching TRBD1 (6 bases). This CDR3 is 17 amino acids long. V lost 4 bases and J 0 bases, leaving 17 bases between the germline ends. This chain's CDR3 is CASSSGRTGHSTDTQYF. In DNA, the CDR3 is TGTGCCAGCAGTTCGGGCCGGACGGGACACAGCACAGATACGCAGTATTTT.

This clonotype came up a few times. J is TRBJ2-5 and V is TRBV10-3; 9 bases match TRBD2. The V gene end was trimmed by 3 bases and the J gene end by 2 bases; junction bases not matched to a gene: 13. This CDR3 spans 18 amino acids. CDR1 is ENHRY, CDR2 SYGVKD, per germline. The CDR3 spells CAISERLAGRIGQETQYF. CDR3 in DNA: TGTGCCATCAGTGAAAGGCTAGCGGGACGGATTGGGCAAGAGACCCAGTACTTC.

This clonotype was detected a few times. The chain carries TRBV5-1 and TRBJ2-1; 16 nucleotides line up with TRBD2. The junction had 7 bases not matched to a gene; V was cut back by 3 bases and J by 7 bases. The germline CDR1 and CDR2 sequences are SGHRS and YFSETQ. This CDR3 comprises 17 residues. The CDR3 nucleotides are TGCGCCAGCAGCTGGGGACTAGCGGGAGGGCCGGGGAATGAGCAGTTCTTC. Translation: CASSWGLAGGPGNEQFF.

The chain combines TRBV15 with TRBJ2-7, with 14 bases fitting TRBD2. After removal of 4 bases from V and 4 bases from J, the junction contained 3 bases not matched to a gene. Germline V gives CDR1 LNHNV, CDR2 YYDKDF (reference sequence). The CDR3 runs to 15 residues. For the CDR3, the DNA is TGTGCCACCAGCATCGGGACTAGCGGGAGTTACGAGCAGTACTTC. This codes for CATSIGTSGSYEQYF.